This paragraph reports one T cell receptor (beta chain). Its cognate antigen has yet to be identified. No clone much larger than this one lies a single base away; base qualities are absent. The library relied on the immunoSEQ multiplex PCR assay. The source is immuneACCESS, and TCRdb retained only in-frame sequences with V and J called. Part of the clones is not carried over; for the studies checked, unresolved V genes explain less than half of this, and the remainder is unexplained. This sample gives around 39,000 clones in total; roughly 80% of them show up just once. The ten largest clones take up about 1.8% of the sample. The sample is drawn from a study of Siglec-9 on CD8 T cells in melanoma (dated by TCRdb to between 2018 and 2020). For the wider study: In this study, researchers looked at how Siglec-9 is expressed on CD8+ T cells and what Siglec-9 does to regulate T cells within the melanoma tumor microenvironment.

What the work shows at the level of the full study, not this receptor alone: Siglec-9 was reported to mark and regulate an effector memory CD8+ T-cell subset that appeared to accumulate within melanoma tumors.

Sequencing was performed on Siglec-9- CD8+ T cells sorted from blood. Interpreted using the paper, the cell subset or site label stands for: CD8 T cells lacking Siglec-9. This sequence originates from a human donor in good health.

The CDR3 region: CASSYGTNSYEQYF. The nucleotides read TGTGCCAGCAGCTACGGGACTAATTCCTACGAGCAGTACTTC. This receptor chain uses TRBV11-3 and TRBJ2-7; a stretch of 7 junction bases matches TRBD2. Looking up the germline V gene yields CDR1 SGHNT and CDR2 YENEEA. Compared with germline, V lacks 4 bases and J lacks 1 base; bases without a gene match: 4. Including cysteine and phenylalanine, the CDR3 has 14 amino acids. The entry retains the CDR3 DNA only, 42 bases that are in frame from base 1.